This T cell receptor (beta chain) was observed in a study of blood T cell repertoires in COVID-19. Overall study: Material from acute and convalescent COVID-19 was sourced from the United States, Italy and Spain.

Enrolment of Seattle patients took place during active infection, and they were followed longitudinally. Clones were sequenced by immunoSEQ multiplex PCR, and TCRdb holds only the in-frame ones, with some missing. This table has 200,000 to 250,000 clones, about 81% appearing once. V was pared by 4 bases and J by 4 bases, with 6 bases of the junction left unmatched. This CDR3 contains 15 residues. In germline, CDR1 is SGHNT, CDR2 YYREEE (reference sequence). The sequenced sample was peripheral blood. The sequence came from a woman older than 75 with COVID-19, enrolled during active disease. The chain recombines TRBV5-4 with TRBJ2-5, with TRBD2 matching 11 bases. The CDR3 protein is CASSIAGGRLETQYF. CDR3 DNA sequence: TGTGCCAGCAGCATAGCGGGAGGGCGTTTAGAGACCCAGTACTTC.